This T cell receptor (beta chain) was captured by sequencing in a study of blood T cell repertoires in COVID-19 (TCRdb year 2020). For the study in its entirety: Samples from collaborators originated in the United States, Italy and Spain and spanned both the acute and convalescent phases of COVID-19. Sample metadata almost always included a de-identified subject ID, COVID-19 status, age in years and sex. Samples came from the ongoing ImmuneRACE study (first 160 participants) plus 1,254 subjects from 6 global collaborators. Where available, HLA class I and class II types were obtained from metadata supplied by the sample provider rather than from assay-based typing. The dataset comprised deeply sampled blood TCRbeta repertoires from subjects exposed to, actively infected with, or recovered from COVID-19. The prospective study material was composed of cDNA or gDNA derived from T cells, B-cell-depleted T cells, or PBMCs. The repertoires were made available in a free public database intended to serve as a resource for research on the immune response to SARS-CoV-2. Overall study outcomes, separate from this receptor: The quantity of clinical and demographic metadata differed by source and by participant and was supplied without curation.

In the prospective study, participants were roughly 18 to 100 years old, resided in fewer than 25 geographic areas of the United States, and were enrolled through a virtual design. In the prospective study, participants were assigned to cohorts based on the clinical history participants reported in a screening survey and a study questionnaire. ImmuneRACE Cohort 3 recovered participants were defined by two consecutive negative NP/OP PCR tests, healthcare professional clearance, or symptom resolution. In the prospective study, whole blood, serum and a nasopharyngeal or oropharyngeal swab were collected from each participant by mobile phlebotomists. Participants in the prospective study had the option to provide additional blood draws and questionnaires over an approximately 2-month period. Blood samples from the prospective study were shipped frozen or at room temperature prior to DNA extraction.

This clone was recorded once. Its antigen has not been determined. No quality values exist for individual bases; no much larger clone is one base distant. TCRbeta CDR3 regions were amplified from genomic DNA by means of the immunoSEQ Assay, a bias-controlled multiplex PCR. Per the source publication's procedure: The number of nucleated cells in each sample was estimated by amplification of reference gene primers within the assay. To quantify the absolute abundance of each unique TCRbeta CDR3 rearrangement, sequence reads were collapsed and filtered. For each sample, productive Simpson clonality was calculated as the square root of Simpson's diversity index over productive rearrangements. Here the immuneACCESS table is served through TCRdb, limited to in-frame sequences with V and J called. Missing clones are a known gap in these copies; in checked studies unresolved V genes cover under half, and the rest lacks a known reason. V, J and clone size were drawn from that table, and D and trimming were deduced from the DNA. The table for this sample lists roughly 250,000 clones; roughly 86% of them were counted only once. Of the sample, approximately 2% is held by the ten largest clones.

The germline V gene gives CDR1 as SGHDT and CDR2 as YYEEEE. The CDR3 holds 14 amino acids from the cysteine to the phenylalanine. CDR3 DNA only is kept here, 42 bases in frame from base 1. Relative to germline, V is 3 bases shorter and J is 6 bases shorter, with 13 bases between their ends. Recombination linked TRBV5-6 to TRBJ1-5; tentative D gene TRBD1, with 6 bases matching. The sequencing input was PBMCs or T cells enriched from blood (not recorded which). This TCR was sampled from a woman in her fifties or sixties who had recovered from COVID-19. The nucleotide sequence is TGTGCCAGCAGCTATAGGGGGGGGCTTCAGCCCCAGCATTTT. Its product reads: CASSYRGGLQPQHF.